These T cell receptor beta chains were read from a single sample in a study of cytomegalovirus exposure and HLA in healthy donors. Method: immunoSEQ multiplex PCR; TCRdb's copy keeps in-frame clones and lacks some. The sample records over 60,000 clones, 90% to 95% being singletons. Sequenced material: PBMCs. The receptors stem from a man aged 18-30 years in good health and CMV-seropositive. The CDR3 runs from the conserved cysteine through the conserved F or W. A D gene is named only where the DNA matches it firmly. Clone size is not always given. Where it is, it says once, few, many or a class for expanded clones.

clone_size | cdr3_length | j_call | v_call | d_call | cdr3_aa | cdr3_nt
- | 13 | TRBJ2-5 | TRBV7-9 | - | CASREGQGETQYF | TGTGCCAGCAGAGAAGGGCAGGGCGAAACCCAGTACTTC
- | 17 | TRBJ2-5 | TRBV11-2 | - | CASSDKPRGSPGETQYF | TGTGCCAGCAGCGATAAGCCAAGGGGGTCCCCGGGGGAGACCCAGTACTTC
- | 14 | TRBJ1-4 | TRBV30 | - | CAWSVQGLDEKLFF | TGTGCCTGGAGTGTTCAGGGGTTGGACGAAAAACTGTTTTTT
- | 12 | TRBJ1-2 | TRBV28 | - | CASSPGGRGYTF | TGTGCCAGCAGTCCTGGGGGGAGGGGCTACACCTTC
- | 12 | TRBJ2-1 | TRBV2 | TRBD2 | CASRAGRHEQFF | TGTGCCAGCAGAGCGGGACGCCATGAGCAGTTCTTC
- | 10 | TRBJ1-1 | TRBV28 | - | CATTQAEAFF | TGTGCCACCACACAGGCTGAAGCTTTCTTT
once | 17 | TRBJ2-1 | TRBV4-3 | TRBD2 | CASSQAMGLAGYNEQFF | TGCGCCAGCAGCCAAGCAATGGGACTAGCGGGGTACAATGAGCAGTTCTTC
- | 15 | TRBJ1-1 | TRBV6-5 | - | CASSLNFRLNTEAFF | TGTGCCAGCAGTCTGAACTTCAGGTTGAACACTGAAGCTTTCTTT
- | 13 | TRBJ1-1 | TRBV7-9 | TRBD1 | CASSSDPQGVAFF | TGTGCCAGCAGCTCGGACCCACAGGGGGTAGCTTTCTTT
- | 18 | TRBJ2-5 | TRBV13 | TRBD1 | CASTPDRSRGLVGETQYF | TGTGCCAGCACTCCGGACCGATCCAGGGGGTTAGTTGGAGAGACCCAGTACTTC
- | 13 | TRBJ2-1 | TRBV6-4 | - | CASSDSQNNEQFF | TGTGCCAGCAGTGACTCACAAAACAATGAGCAGTTCTTC
once | 15 | TRBJ2-6 | TRBV2 | - | CASSIRGSGANVLTF | TGTGCCAGCAGTATCAGGGGATCTGGGGCCAACGTCCTGACTTTC
- | 15 | TRBJ2-3 | TRBV27 | - | CASSFSTGYPDTQYF | TGTGCCAGCAGTTTCTCAACAGGGTACCCAGATACGCAGTATTTT
- | 15 | TRBJ2-1 | TRBV27 | - | CASTEGTGLYNEQFF | TGTGCCAGCACGGAGGGAACGGGGCTTTACAATGAGCAGTTCTTC
- | 15 | TRBJ2-1 | TRBV9 | TRBD2 | CASSVRWEGQDEQFF | TGTGCCAGCAGCGTAAGGTGGGAGGGCCAGGATGAGCAGTTCTTC
- | 16 | TRBJ1-5 | TRBV4-1 | - | CASSQITGKHNQPQHF | TGCGCCAGCAGTCAGATAACAGGGAAACACAATCAGCCCCAGCATTTT
- | 14 | TRBJ2-7 | TRBV5-1 | TRBD2 | CASNPRGLEYEQYF | TGCGCCAGCAACCCGAGGGGACTAGAATACGAGCAGTACTTC